Described below is a single TCR beta chain sequence and its context. Profiled with immunoSEQ multiplex PCR; TCRdb holds only in-frame clones, not every one. The sample has 300,000 to 450,000 clones, roughly 86% seen once; the top ten hold under 1.5%. This specimen belongs to a study of blood T cell repertoires in COVID-19. Looking at the study overall: The analysed material was cDNA or gDNA that came from T cells, B-cell-depleted T cells, or PBMCs.

Germline loops: CDR1 GTSNPN, CDR2 SVGIG (reference sequence). This CDR3 contains 14 residues. The V segment lost 0 bases and the J segment 5 bases; nucleotides outside the gene matches: 7. This TCR was recovered from a man aged 25 to 40 who had recovered from COVID-19. The rearrangement joins TRBV30 to TRBJ2-7; TRBD1 matches 7 bases. The source material was PBMCs or T cells enriched from blood (not recorded which). CDR3 residues: CAWSVRQGFDEQYF. As DNA, the CDR3 is TGTGCCTGGAGTGTAAGACAGGGATTCGACGAGCAGTACTTC.